The sample holds many counts of the clone carrying this T cell receptor (beta chain). This entry belongs to a study of regulatory T cells in long-lasting Graves disease. Losses at the gene ends were 4 bases for V and 4 bases for J; bases not matched to a gene: 4. The CDR3 loop spans 14 amino acids. Per the germline V gene, CDR1 is LGHDT and CDR2 is YNNKEL (reference sequence). Both iRepertoire HTBI primers and Arm-PCR of CDR3 regions were used to build the TCR beta libraries. TCRdb used MiXCR to reprocess the multiplex PCR reads, holding one entry per CDR3 protein. The table includes about 400,000 distinct CDR3 sequences, 15% detected once. Time point of the sample: newly diagnosed GD, antithyroid drugs for less than 3 months. PBMC RNA was the source of the TCR library.

The chain is built from TRBV3-1 and TRBJ1-5; 7 bases are shared with TRBD1. The source was peripheral blood mononuclear cells (PBMCs), collected at new diagnosis, from a patient treated with antithyroid drugs. The sequence derives from a female donor with Graves disease. The CDR3 is CASSPSTGNQPQHF. The CDR3 DNA reads as TGTGCCAGCAGCCCGTCGACAGGGAATCAGCCCCAGCATTTT.